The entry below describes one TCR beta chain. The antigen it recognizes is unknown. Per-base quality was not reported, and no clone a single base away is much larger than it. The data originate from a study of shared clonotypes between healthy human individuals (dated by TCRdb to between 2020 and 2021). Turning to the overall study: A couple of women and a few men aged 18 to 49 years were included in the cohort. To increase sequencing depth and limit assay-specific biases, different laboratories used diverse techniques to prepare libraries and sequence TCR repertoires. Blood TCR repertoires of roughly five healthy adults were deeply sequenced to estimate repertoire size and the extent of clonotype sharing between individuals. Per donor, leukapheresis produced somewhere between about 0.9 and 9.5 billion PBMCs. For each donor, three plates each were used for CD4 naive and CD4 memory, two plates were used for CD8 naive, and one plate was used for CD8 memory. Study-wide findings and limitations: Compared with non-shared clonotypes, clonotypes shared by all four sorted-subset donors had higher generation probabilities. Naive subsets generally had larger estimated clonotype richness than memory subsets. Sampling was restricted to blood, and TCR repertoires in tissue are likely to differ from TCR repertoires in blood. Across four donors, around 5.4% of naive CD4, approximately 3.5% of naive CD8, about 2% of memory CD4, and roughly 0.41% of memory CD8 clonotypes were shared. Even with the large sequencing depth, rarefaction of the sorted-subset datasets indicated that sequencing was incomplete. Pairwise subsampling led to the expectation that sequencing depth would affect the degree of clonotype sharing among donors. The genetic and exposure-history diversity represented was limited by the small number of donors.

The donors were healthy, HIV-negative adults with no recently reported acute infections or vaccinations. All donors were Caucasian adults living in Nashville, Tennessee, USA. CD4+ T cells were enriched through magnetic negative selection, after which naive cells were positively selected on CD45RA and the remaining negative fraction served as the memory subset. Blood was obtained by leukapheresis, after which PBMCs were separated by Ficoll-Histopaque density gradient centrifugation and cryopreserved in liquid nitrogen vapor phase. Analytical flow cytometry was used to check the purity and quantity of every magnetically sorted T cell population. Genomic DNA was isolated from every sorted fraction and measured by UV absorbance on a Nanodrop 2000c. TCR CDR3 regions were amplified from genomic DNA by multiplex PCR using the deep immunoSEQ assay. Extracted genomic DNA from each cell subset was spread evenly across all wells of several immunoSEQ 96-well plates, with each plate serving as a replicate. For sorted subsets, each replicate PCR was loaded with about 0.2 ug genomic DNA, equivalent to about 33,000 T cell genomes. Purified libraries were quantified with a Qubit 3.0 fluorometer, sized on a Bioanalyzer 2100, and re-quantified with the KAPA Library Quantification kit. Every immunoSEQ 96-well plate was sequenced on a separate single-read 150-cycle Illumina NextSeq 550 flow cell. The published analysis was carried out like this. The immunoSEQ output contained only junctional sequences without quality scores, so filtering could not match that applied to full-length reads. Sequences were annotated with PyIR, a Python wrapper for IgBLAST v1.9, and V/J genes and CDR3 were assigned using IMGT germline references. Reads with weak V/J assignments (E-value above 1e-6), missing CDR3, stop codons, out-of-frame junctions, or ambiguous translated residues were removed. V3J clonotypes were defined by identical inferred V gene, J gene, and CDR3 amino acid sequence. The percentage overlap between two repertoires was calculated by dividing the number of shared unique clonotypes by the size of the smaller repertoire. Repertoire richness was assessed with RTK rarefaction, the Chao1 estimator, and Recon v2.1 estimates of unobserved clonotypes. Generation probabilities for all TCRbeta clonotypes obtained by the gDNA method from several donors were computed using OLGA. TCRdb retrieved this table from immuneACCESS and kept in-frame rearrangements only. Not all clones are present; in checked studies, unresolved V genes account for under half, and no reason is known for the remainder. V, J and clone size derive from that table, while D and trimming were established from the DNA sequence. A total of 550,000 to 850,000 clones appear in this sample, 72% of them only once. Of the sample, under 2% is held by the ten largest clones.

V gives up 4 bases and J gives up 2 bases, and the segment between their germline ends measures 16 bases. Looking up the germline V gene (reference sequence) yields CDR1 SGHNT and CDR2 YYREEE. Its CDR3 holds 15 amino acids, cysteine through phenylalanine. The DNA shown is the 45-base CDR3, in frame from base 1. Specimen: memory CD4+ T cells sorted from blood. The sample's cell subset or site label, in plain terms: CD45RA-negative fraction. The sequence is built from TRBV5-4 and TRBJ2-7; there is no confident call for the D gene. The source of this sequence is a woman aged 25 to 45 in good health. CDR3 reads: CASSPFSRTTYEQYF. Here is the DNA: TGTGCCAGCAGCCCGTTTAGCCGCACTACCTACGAGCAGTACTTC.